These T cell receptor beta chains were read from a single sample in a study of CD8+CD57+ T cells in acquired aplastic anemia. TCRdb recomputed calls from the reads with MiXCR, one row per CDR3 protein. The profile covers about 200,000 distinct CDR3 sequences, with approximately 65% appearing a single time and around 58% taken by the ten largest. The specimen sequenced was sorted CD4+, CD8+, or CD8+CD57+ T cells (not recorded which) from PBMCs. The source of these receptors is a human donor with aplastic anemia. Each CDR3 is given with its conserved first and last residue. D genes are given only for firm matches. Rows give clone size only sometimes, using once, few, many, or a class for an expanded clone.

size: .; V: TRBV24-1; D: TRBD1; J: TRBJ1-2; DNA: TGTGCCACCAGTGATCCTGCACGACAGGGTAGTGGCTACACCTTC; CDR3: CATSDPARQGSGYTF
size: .; V: TRBV29-1; D: .; J: TRBJ1-2; DNA: TGCAGCGTTGAAACCCTGTCGAGACAGGACTATGGCTACACCTTC; CDR3: CSVETLSRQDYGYTF
size: few; V: TRBV29-1; D: TRBD1; J: TRBJ2-3; DNA: TGCAGCGTTGACGACAGGGGGTCAGATACGCAGTATTTT; CDR3: CSVDDRGSDTQYF
size: few; V: TRBV7-9; D: .; J: TRBJ1-2; DNA: TGTGCCAGCAGCCCACGGGCCGAATATGGCTACACCTTC; CDR3: CASSPRAEYGYTF
size: .; V: TRBV19; D: TRBD1; J: TRBJ1-2; DNA: TGTGCCAGTAGTGACGGGACAGGGGCCTTCTATGGCTACACCTTC; CDR3: CASSDGTGAFYGYTF
size: .; V: TRBV11-2; D: .; J: TRBJ1-5; DNA: TGTGCCAGCAGCTTAGTCGGGGTGAGCAATCAGCCCCAGCATTTT; CDR3: CASSLVGVSNQPQHF
size: .; V: TRBV30; D: .; J: TRBJ1-2; DNA: TGTGCCTGGAGTGCGTGGCCTAACTATGGCTACACCTTC; CDR3: CAWSAWPNYGYTF
size: .; V: TRBV20-1; D: TRBD1; J: TRBJ2-7; DNA: TGCAGTGCTAGACCGGGACAGGGGATCGGAGTCGAGCAGTACTTC; CDR3: CSARPGQGIGVEQYF
size: few; V: TRBV29-1; D: .; J: TRBJ1-2; DNA: TGCAGCGTTGGTGGAGGGGAGTATGGCTACACCTTC; CDR3: CSVGGGEYGYTF
size: .; V: TRBV19; D: .; J: TRBJ1-6; DNA: TGTGCCAGTAGCCGGAGGGGGGTCTCACCCCTCCACTTT; CDR3: CASSRRGVSPLHF
size: .; V: TRBV9; D: TRBD2; J: TRBJ2-3; DNA: TGTGCCAGCAGCGTGGAGACTAGCTCCAGTCATACGCAGTATTTT; CDR3: CASSVETSSSHTQYF
size: .; V: TRBV13; D: .; J: TRBJ1-2; DNA: TGTGCCAGCAGCCCTCGGGGTAACTATGGCTACACCTTC; CDR3: CASSPRGNYGYTF
size: .; V: TRBV5-1; D: .; J: TRBJ2-5; DNA: TGCGCCAGCAGCTTGGCCGGCTACCCCCAAGAGACCCAGTACTTC; CDR3: CASSLAGYPQETQYF
size: .; V: TRBV20-1; D: .; J: TRBJ1-2; DNA: TGCGCCAGCCTCCTCGAGGGGATAGGCTATGGCTACACCTTC; CDR3: CASLLEGIGYGYTF
size: .; V: TRBV10-2; D: TRBD2; J: TRBJ2-3; DNA: TGCGCCAGCACCCTACTAGCGGGGAGCACAGATACGCAGTATTTT; CDR3: CASTLLAGSTDTQYF
size: .; V: TRBV20-1; D: TRBD1; J: TRBJ1-2; DNA: TGCAGAGACGGGACAGTGGATAACTATGGCTACACCTTC; CDR3: CRDGTVDNYGYTF
size: once; V: TRBV5-6; D: TRBD1; J: TRBJ1-2; DNA: TGTGCCAGCAGCCCAGAACACAGGGGGTACGGCTACACCTTC; CDR3: CASSPEHRGYGYTF